Sequencing of this TCR beta chain was carried out in a study of cytomegalovirus exposure and HLA in healthy donors. PCR was performed using 60 Vbeta and 13 Jbeta primers. Assay: immunoSEQ multiplex PCR; the TCRdb copy retains only in-frame clones and omits some. The data hold around 98,000 clones, with roughly 79% observed a single time. Germline CDR1 is MGHRA and CDR2 is YSYEKL. V was pared by 5 bases and J by 5 bases, with 8 bases of the junction left unmatched. This CDR3 is built from 16 residues. This clone was recorded only once. The sequence was collected from a woman aged 40 to 50 in good health and CMV-seronegative. The sample taken for sequencing was PBMCs. The genes are TRBV4-1 and TRBJ2-1; 11 positions match TRBD2. The chain's CDR3 is CASSSLSGGGNNEQFF. CDR3 in DNA: TGCGCCAGCAGCTCACTTAGCGGGGGGGGTAACAATGAGCAGTTCTTC.